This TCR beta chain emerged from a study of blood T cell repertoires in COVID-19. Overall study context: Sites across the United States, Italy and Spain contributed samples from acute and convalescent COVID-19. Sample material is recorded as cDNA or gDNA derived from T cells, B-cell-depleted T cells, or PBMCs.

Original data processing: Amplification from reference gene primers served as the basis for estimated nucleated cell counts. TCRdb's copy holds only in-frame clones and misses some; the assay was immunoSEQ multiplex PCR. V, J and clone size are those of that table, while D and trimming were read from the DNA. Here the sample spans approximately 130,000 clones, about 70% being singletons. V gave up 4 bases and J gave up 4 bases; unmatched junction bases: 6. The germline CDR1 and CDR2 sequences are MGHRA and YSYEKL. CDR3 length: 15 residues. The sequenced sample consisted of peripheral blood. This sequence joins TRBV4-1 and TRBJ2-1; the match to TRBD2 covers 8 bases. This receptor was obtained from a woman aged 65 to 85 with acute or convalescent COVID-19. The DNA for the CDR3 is TGCGCCAGCAGCCGGACTCTAGCGGGTTACAATGAGCAGTTCTTC. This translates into CASSRTLAGYNEQFF.